The 27 T cell receptor beta chains below were found in one sample sequenced in a study of beta chain features in type 1 diabetes. Of the isolated RNA, all was reverse transcribed, and so the sequenced material was expressed TCRB transcripts. Data came from immunoSEQ multiplex PCR; TCRdb stores just in-frame clones and leaves some out. Found here are about 330,000 clones, approximately 10% of them singletons; the top ten hold over 0.015%. The sequenced sample consisted of naive CD4+ T cells from blood. These receptors were taken from a woman aged 25 to 39 in good health.

This rearrangement joins TRBV5-1 to TRBJ2-7; TRBD2 might be the D (5 bases). Germline CDR1 is SGHRS and CDR2 is YFSETQ. The CDR3 covers 13 residues. V was shortened by 6 bases and J by 3 bases, with 13 bases between the two germline ends. The CDR3 reads CASKDSFGYEQYF. As DNA, the CDR3 is TGCGCCAGCAAGGACTCCTTCGGCTACGAGCAGTACTTC.

This chain links TRBV5-1 with TRBJ2-7, with TRBD2 as a possible D gene (6 bases). The CDR3 consists of 14 residues. V was pared by 1 base and J by 0 bases, with 8 bases between. Germline V gene lookup returns CDR1 SGHRS and CDR2 YFSETQ. The CDR3, as DNA: TGCGCCAGCAGCTTGAGCGGGCTCTCCTACGAGCAGTACTTC. It encodes CASSLSGLSYEQYF.

This clone was counted only a few times. The V and J genes are TRBV10-3 and TRBJ2-3; D unclear. The germline gives CDR1 ENHRY, CDR2 SYGVKD. This CDR3 has 14 residues. The ends were cut back, 11 bases at V and 1 base at J, with 16 bases in the middle. The CDR3 DNA sequence: TGTGCCTCTTCCGGCCAGGTTGGCACAGATACGCAGTATTTT. This translates into CASSGQVGTDTQYF.

This clone has a handful of counts. The rearrangement joins TRBV11-2 to TRBJ2-2, with D maybe TRBD1 (5 bases). The CDR3 covers 14 residues. Germline V gene sequence: CDR1 SGHAT, CDR2 FQNNGV. V gave up 7 bases and J gave up 3 bases, with 12 bases separating them. DNA for the CDR3: TGTGCCAGCACCACTAAAGGGGACACCGGGGAGCTGTTTTTT. Amino acids: CASTTKGDTGELFF.

This clone was counted only a few times. The CDR3 loop is CASSDIAYQETQYF. For the CDR3, the DNA is TGTGCCAGCAGTGACATAGCGTACCAAGAGACCCAGTACTTC. The chain couples TRBV25-1 to TRBJ2-5, with D possibly matching TRBD2 (5 bases). The length of the CDR3 is 14 residues. V dropped 3 bases and J dropped 0 bases, with 8 bases sitting between them. Germline V lookup: CDR1 MGHDK, CDR2 SYGVNS. Full variable domain (missing parts from reference TRBV25-1 and TRBJ2-5): EADIYQTPRYLVIGTGKKITLECSQTMGHDKMYWYQQDPGMELHLIHYSYGVNSTEKGDLSSESTVSRIRTEHFPLTLESARPSHTSQYLCASSDIAYQETQYFGPGTRLLVL.

This clone turned up a few times. This chain joins TRBV4-3 and TRBJ2-7; 9 bases match TRBD1. This CDR3 comprises 16 residues. Germline CDR1 LGHNA, CDR2 YSLEER. V lost 2 bases to trimming and J lost 6 bases; unmatched junction nucleotides: 11. DNA of the CDR3: TGCGCCAGCAGCCAATCCGCTGGGACAGGGAACTTCGAGCAGTACTTC. It encodes CASSQSAGTGNFEQYF.

This clone was counted between two and nine times. The chain uses TRBV27 and TRBJ2-7; D possibly corresponds to TRBD2 (5 bases). The V end was cut by 5 bases, the J end by 2 bases, with 16 bases between. The CDR3 loop spans 15 amino acids. The germline gives CDR1 MNHEY, CDR2 SMNVEV (reference sequence). CDR3 nucleotide sequence: TGTGCCAGCAGTCGCATTACACGGGGTACCTACGAGCAGTACTTC. Amino acids: CASSRITRGTYEQYF.

The V call is TRBV25-1, the J call TRBJ2-5, with D possibly matching TRBD1 (5 bases). V lost 3 bases and J 5 bases, leaving 13 bases between the germline ends. Germline-derived CDR1 and CDR2 are MGHDK and SYGVNS. CDR3 size: 14 residues. The CDR3: CASSDPQGAETQYF. Here the CDR3 DNA reads TGTGCCAGCAGTGACCCTCAGGGCGCGGAGACCCAGTACTTC.

This sequence joins TRBV29-1 and TRBJ1-4; TRBD1 matches at 8 bases. CDR3 length equals 14 residues. Trimming took 5 bases from V and 2 from J; bases not matched to a gene: 4. Germline CDR1 reads SQVTM; CDR2 reads ANQGSEA. In DNA, the CDR3 is TGCAGCGTTTTGGCAGGGGGCACTAATGAAAAACTGTTTTTT. This codes for CSVLAGGTNEKLFF.

DNA for the CDR3: TGTGCCAGCAGCTTAGCCAGCGGGACTCAATACGAGCAGTACTTC. It translates to CASSLASGTQYEQYF. This chain links TRBV7-2 with TRBJ2-7; 7 nucleotides align to TRBD2. The CDR3 covers 15 residues. Germline CDR1 reads SGHTA; CDR2 reads FQGNSA. V lost 0 bases, J lost 4 bases, and 6 bases stayed unmatched.

This chain joins TRBV7-9 and TRBJ2-4; TRBD2 agrees at 9 bases. The germline V gene has CDR1 SEHNR and CDR2 FQNEAQ (reference sequence). V dropped 1 base and J dropped 6; count of bases not matched to a gene: 4. The CDR3 totals 15 residues. For the CDR3, the DNA is TGTGCCAGCAGCTTAGGCGGGAGGGCCGGAAACATTCAGTACTTC. This gives the protein CASSLGGRAGNIQYF.

This clone was counted only a few times. V gene TRBV28 combines with J gene TRBJ2-7, with 8 bases aligning to TRBD1. This CDR3 spans 15 amino acids. The ends lost 4 bases at V and 2 bases at J; junction bases unmatched: 7. Looked up from germline, CDR1 is MDHEN and CDR2 is SYDVKM. The CDR3: CASSSPGQETYEQYF. The CDR3, as DNA: TGTGCCAGCAGTTCGCCGGGACAGGAGACCTACGAGCAGTACTTC.

This clone was picked up a small number of times. The J gene is TRBJ2-3, the V gene TRBV21-1; TRBD2 is the table's D call and was not checked against the DNA. TRBV21-1 is a pseudogene segment. This CDR3 has 15 residues. The CDR3 DNA sequence: TGTGCCAGCCCTCCGACTAGCGGGAGGGAGTATACGCAGTATTTT. Its protein is CASPPTSGREYTQYF.

This clone has a handful of counts. This chain connects TRBV5-4 to TRBJ1-2, with TRBD1 identical over 8 bases. CDR1 is SGHNT and CDR2 is YYREEE in the germline V gene (reference sequence). The CDR3 consists of 15 residues. The J segment lost 2 bases and the V segment lost 4 bases, leaving 7 bases of the junction unmatched. The CDR3 region is CASSPNQGANYGYTF. CDR3 DNA sequence: TGTGCCAGCAGCCCCAATCAGGGGGCGAACTATGGCTACACCTTC.

The chain recombines TRBV21-1 with TRBJ2-1; the table assigns TRBD2, which was not confirmed against the DNA. TRBV21-1 is listed as a pseudogene. There are 17 residues in the CDR3. The CDR3 loop reads CASSKAPWPPDYNVQFF. In DNA, the CDR3 is TGTGCCAGCAGCAAAGCGCCCTGGCCACCTGACTACAATGTGCAGTTCTTC.

CDR3 sequence: CASSPVPGQGVGTAPYF. The CDR3 bases are TGTGCCAGCTCACCAGTTCCGGGACAGGGGGTAGGGACTGCCCCATACTTC. The rearrangement uses TRBV18 and TRBJ2-4; TRBD1 matches 11 bases. Germline trimming cut 2 bases from V and 16 bases from J; bases unmatched to any gene: 19. CDR3 length equals 17 residues. CDR1 KGHSH and CDR2 LQKENI come from the germline V gene.

V and J are TRBV27 and TRBJ2-3, with 10 bases identical to TRBD2. The junction had 9 bases not matched to a gene; V was cut back by 6 bases and J by 0 bases. The CDR3 covers 17 residues. Germline CDR1 and CDR2: MNHEY and SMNVEV (reference sequence). The CDR3: CASRIWTSGTSTDTQYF. CDR3 nucleotide sequence: TGTGCCAGCAGAATATGGACTAGCGGTACTAGCACAGATACGCAGTATTTT.

Only a few counts were recorded for this clone. The chain joins TRBV10-3 to TRBJ2-5; a weak D match, TRBD2 (6 bases). Trimming took off 0 bases at V and 3 bases at J, with 11 bases between the two ends. There are 15 residues in the CDR3. Germline loops: CDR1 ENHRY, CDR2 SYGVKD. The CDR3 sequence is CAISESTSRKETQYF. CDR3 nucleotides: TGTGCCATCAGTGAGTCGACTAGTCGGAAAGAGACCCAGTACTTC.

This rearrangement joins TRBV28 to TRBJ2-7, with 7 bases fitting TRBD1. J lost 3 bases, V lost 7 bases, and 9 bases had no gene match. CDR3 size: 14 residues. Germline loops: CDR1 MDHEN, CDR2 SYDVKM. CDR3: CASTPGRGFYEQYF. For the CDR3, the DNA is TGTGCCAGCACCCCGGGCAGGGGGTTCTACGAGCAGTACTTC.

This clone has a handful of counts. The chain employs TRBV29-1 and TRBJ1-1; TRBD1 is a possible D gene (6 bases). From germline, CDR1 is SQVTM and CDR2 ANQGSEA. The CDR3 totals 15 residues. The V end lost 7 bases, the J end lost 8 bases, and 26 bases lay between the germline ends. CDR3 sequence (DNA): TGCAGCGCTGGAACCTTACAGGGTGGCCTGAGGGAAGCTTTCTTT. The encoded protein is CSAGTLQGGLREAFF.

This clone was seen only a few times. J is TRBJ2-7 and V is TRBV15; 7 bases are shared with TRBD1. This CDR3 comprises 13 residues. V shed 5 bases and J 3 bases; nucleotides not matched to a gene: 4. Germline CDR1 LNHNV, CDR2 YYDKDF (reference sequence). The DNA for the CDR3 is TGTGCCACCAGCTATGACAGGGACTACGAGCAGTACTTC. It translates to CATSYDRDYEQYF.

The chain joins TRBV6-4 to TRBJ2-3, with 7 bases identical to TRBD2. Unmatched junction bases numbered 5, after V lost 2 bases and J lost 3 bases. Germline lookup yields CDR1 MRHNA and CDR2 SNTAGT. The CDR3 runs 15 residues. In DNA, the CDR3 is TGTGCCAGCAGTGACGTGGGAGGGCCTACAGATACGCAGTATTTT. This translates into CASSDVGGPTDTQYF.

This clone was seen only a few times. The CDR3 DNA sequence: TGTGCCAGCAGTTACTCTGGACAGCGAGCCTACGAGCAGTACTTC. Protein: CASSYSGQRAYEQYF. The V gene is TRBV6-5, the J gene TRBJ2-7, with a weak D call TRBD1 (6 bases). The germline V gene has CDR1 MNHEY and CDR2 SVGAGI. The CDR3 sequence is 15 residues long. V dropped 0 bases and J dropped 2 bases, with 11 bases sitting between them.

This clone was seen a few times. The chain has TRBV7-9 and TRBJ2-5, with TRBD1 identical over 9 bases. Germline V CDR1 and CDR2: SEHNR, FQNEAQ (reference sequence). The CDR3 totals 15 residues. Trimming cost V 7 bases and J 0 bases; bases outside gene matches: 6. The CDR3 DNA is TGTGCCAGCAATACTGGACAGGGGTACCAAGAGACCCAGTACTTC. This sequence encodes CASNTGQGYQETQYF.

Only a few counts were recorded for this clone. This sequence joins TRBV7-9 and TRBJ2-1, with TRBD2 matching 11 bases. The J segment lost 10 bases and the V segment lost 8 bases, leaving 7 bases of the junction unmatched. Germline CDR1 and CDR2: SEHNR and FQNEAQ (reference sequence). The length of the CDR3 is 13 residues. The CDR3 bases are TGTGCCAGCGGTGTAGCGGGAGGGGGGGAGCAGTTCTTC. Residues: CASGVAGGGEQFF.

This clone was counted between two and nine times. This rearrangement joins TRBV10-3 to TRBJ2-3; a weak D match, TRBD2 (6 bases). Trimming stripped 6 bases from V and 5 bases from J, with 15 bases between. This CDR3 is 14 amino acids long. Germline CDR1 is ENHRY and CDR2 is SYGVKD. This CDR3 reads CAIRGSVSGDTQYF. The DNA of the CDR3 is TGTGCCATCAGGGGAAGCGTTAGCGGAGATACGCAGTATTTT.

This clone came up a few times. The chain couples TRBV5-8 to TRBJ2-2, with 7 bases aligning to TRBD1. The CDR3 spans 15 residues. Germline assignment: CDR1 SGHTS and CDR2 YDEGEE. V lost 0 bases, J lost 1 base, and 0 bases stayed unmatched. Here the CDR3 reads CASSLGQGNTGELFF. DNA of the CDR3: TGTGCCAGCAGCTTGGGACAGGGGAACACCGGGGAGCTGTTTTTT.